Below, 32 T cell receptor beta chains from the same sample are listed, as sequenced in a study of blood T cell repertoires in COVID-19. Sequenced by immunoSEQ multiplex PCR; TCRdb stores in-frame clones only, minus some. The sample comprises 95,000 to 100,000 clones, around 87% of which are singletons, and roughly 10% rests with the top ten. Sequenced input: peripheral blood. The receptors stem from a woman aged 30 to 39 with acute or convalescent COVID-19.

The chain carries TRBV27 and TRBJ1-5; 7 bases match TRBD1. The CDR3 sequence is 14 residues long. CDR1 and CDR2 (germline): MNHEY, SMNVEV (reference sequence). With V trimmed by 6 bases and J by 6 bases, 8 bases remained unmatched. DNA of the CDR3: TGTGCCAGCAGCGCAGACAGGGCCGGTCAGCCCCAGCATTTT. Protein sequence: CASSADRAGQPQHF.

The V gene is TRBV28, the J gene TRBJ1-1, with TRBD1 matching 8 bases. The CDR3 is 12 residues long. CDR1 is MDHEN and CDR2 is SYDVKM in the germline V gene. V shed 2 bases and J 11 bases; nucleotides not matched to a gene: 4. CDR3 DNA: TGTGCCAGCAGTTTAAGCAGGGGGCCTGCTTTCTTT. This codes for CASSLSRGPAFF.

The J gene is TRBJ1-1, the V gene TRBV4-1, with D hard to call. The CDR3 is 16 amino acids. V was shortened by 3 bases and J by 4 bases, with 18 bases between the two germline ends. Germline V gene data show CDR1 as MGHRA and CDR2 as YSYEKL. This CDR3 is CASSQPRRGSGTEAFF. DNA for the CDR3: TGCGCCAGCAGCCAGCCGAGGCGGGGTTCGGGCACTGAAGCTTTCTTT.

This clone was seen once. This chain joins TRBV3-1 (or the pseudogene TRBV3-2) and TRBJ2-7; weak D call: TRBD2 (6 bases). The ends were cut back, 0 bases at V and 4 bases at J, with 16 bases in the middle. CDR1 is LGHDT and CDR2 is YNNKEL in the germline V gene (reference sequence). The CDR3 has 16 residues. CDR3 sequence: CASSQERADYLYEQYF. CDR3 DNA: TGTGCCAGCAGCCAAGAACGGGCGGACTATCTTTACGAGCAGTACTTC.

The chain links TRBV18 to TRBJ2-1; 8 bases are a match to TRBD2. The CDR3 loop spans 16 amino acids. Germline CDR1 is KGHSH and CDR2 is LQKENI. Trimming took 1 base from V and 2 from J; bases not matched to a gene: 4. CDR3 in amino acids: CASSPRTGGAYNEQFF. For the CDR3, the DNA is TGTGCCAGCTCACCACGGACCGGGGGGGCCTACAATGAGCAGTTCTTC. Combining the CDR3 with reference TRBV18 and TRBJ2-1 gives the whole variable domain NAGVMQNPRHLVRRRGQEARLRCSPMKGHSHVYWYRQLPEEGLKFMVYLQKENIIDESGMPKERFSAEFPKEGPSILRIQQVVRGDSAAYFCASSPRTGGAYNEQFFGPGTRLTVL.

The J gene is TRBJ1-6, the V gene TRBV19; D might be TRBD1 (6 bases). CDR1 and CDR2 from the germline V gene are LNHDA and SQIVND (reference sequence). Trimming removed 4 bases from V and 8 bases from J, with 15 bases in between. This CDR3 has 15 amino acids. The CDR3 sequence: CASSTTLGGDSPLHF. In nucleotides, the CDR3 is TGTGCCAGTAGTACGACGTTAGGGGGGGATTCACCCCTCCACTTT.

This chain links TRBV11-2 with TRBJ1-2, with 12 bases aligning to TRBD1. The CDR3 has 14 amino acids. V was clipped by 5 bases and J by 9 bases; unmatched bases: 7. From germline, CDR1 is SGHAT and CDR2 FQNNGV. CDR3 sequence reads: CASSPGTGGVSYTF. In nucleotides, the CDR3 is TGTGCCAGCAGCCCAGGGACAGGGGGCGTGAGCTACACCTTC.

CDR3 DNA: TGTGCCAGCGCCGTGCGGTCTTACAATGAGCAGTTCTTC. This sequence encodes CASAVRSYNEQFF. V is TRBV18 and J is TRBJ2-1; D is ambiguous. This CDR3 has 13 residues. Germline V gives CDR1 KGHSH, CDR2 LQKENI. Between the trimmed V and J ends, which lost 8 bases and 4 bases, there was a span of 12 bases.

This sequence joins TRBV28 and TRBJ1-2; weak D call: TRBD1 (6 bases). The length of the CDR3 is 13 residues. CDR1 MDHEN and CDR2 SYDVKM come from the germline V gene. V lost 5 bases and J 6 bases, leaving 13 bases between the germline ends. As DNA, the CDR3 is TGTGCCAGCAGTGCGCCCGGGACAAATGGCTACACCTTC. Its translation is CASSAPGTNGYTF.

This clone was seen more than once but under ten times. The CDR3, as DNA: TGTGCCAGCAGCTTGGACGGGAACCTGAACACTGAAGCTTTCTTT. Translated, it gives CASSLDGNLNTEAFF. The chain carries TRBV5-6 and TRBJ1-1; D call uncertain. Germline CDR1 is SGHDT and CDR2 is YYEEEE. Trimming took off 0 bases at V and 0 bases at J, with 9 bases between the two ends. The CDR3 consists of 15 residues.

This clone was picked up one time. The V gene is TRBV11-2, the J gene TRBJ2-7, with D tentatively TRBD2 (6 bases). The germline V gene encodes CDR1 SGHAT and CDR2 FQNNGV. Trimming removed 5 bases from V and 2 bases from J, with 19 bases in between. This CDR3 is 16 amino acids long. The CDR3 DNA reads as TGTGCCAGCAGCCCACCATTGGGGACTGAGCCCTACGAGCAGTACTTC. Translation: CASSPPLGTEPYEQYF.

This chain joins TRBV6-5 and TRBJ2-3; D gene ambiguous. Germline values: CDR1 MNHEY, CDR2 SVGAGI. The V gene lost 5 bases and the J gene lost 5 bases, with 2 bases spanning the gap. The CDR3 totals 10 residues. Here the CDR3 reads CASSLDTQYF. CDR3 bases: TGTGCCAGCAGTCTAGATACGCAGTATTTT.

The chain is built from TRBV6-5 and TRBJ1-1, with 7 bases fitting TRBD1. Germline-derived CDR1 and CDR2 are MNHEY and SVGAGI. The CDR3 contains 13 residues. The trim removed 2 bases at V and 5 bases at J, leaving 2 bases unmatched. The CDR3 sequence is CASSYHRGTEAFF. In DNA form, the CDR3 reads TGTGCCAGCAGTTACCACAGGGGAACTGAAGCTTTCTTT.

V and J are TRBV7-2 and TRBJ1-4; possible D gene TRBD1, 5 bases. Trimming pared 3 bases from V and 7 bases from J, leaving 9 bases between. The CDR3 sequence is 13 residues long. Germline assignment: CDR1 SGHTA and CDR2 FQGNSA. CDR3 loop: CASSFGGGEKLFF. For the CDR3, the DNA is TGTGCCAGCAGCTTTGGGGGGGGTGAAAAACTGTTTTTT. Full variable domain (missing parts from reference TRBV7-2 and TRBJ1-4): GAGVSQSPSNKVTEKGKDVELRCDPISGHTALYWYRQSLGQGLEFLIYFQGNSAPDKSGLPSDRFSAERTGGSVSTLTIQRTQQEDSAVYLCASSFGGGEKLFFGSGTQLSVL.

CDR3 coding DNA: TGCGCCAGCAGCCAGGTTCCCAGTTCACCCCTCCACTTT. It specifies CASSQVPSSPLHF. The V and J genes are TRBV4-1 and TRBJ1-6, with D unclear. The germline gives CDR1 MGHRA, CDR2 YSYEKL. V was pared by 3 bases and J by 9 bases, with 9 bases between. This CDR3 is 13 amino acids long.

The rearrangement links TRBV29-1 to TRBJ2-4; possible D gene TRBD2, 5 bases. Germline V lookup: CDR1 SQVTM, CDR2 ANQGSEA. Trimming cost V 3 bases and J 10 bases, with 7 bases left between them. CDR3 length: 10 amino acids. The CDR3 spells CSVDSGIQYF. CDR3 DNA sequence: TGCAGCGTTGACTCGGGGATTCAGTACTTC.

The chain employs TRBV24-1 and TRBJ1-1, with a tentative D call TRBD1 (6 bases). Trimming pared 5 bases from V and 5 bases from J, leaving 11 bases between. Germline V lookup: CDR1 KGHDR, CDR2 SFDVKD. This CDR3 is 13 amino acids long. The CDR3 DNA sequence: TGTGCCACCAGTGGCAGGGGACGAACTGAAGCTTTCTTT. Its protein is CATSGRGRTEAFF.

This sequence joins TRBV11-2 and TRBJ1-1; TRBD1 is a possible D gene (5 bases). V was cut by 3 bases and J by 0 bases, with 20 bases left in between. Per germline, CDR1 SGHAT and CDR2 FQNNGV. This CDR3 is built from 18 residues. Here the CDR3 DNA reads TGTGCCAGCAGCTTGGGGGGGTCGGGCTTTAGGATGAACACTGAAGCTTTCTTT. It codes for CASSLGGSGFRMNTEAFF. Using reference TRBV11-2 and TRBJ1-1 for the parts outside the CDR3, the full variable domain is EAGVAQSPRYKIIEKRQSVAFWCNPISGHATLYWYQQILGQGPKLLIQFQNNGVVDDSQLPKDRFSAERLKGVDSTLKIQPAKLEDSAVYLCASSLGGSGFRMNTEAFFGQGTRLTVV.

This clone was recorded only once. The CDR3 reads CASSSMTGDEKLFF. The CDR3 bases are TGTGCCAGCTCCTCAATGACAGGGGACGAAAAACTGTTTTTT. This chain joins TRBV18 and TRBJ1-4, with 8 bases lining up with TRBD1. Trimming at V came to 6 bases and at J to 8 bases, leaving 8 bases not matched to a gene. The CDR3 extends over 14 amino acids. CDR1 and CDR2 from the germline V gene are KGHSH and LQKENI.

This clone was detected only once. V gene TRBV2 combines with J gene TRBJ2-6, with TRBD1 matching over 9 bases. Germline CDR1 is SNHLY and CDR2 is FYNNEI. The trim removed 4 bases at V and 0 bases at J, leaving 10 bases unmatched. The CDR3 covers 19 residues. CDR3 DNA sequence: TGTGCCAGCAGTGGAACAGGGGGCCGGGTCCTCTCTGGGGCCAACGTCCTGACTTTC. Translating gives CASSGTGGRVLSGANVLTF.

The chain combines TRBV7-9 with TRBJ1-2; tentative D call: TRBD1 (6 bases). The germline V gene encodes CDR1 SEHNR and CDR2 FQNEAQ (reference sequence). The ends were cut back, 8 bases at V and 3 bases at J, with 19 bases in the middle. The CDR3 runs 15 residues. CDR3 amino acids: CASDPGGGADYGYTF. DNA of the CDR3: TGTGCCAGCGATCCCGGGGGGGGCGCGGACTATGGCTACACCTTC.

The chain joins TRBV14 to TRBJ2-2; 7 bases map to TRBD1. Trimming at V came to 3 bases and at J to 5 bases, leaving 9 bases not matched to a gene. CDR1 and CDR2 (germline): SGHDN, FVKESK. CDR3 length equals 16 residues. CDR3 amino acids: CASSHRGGSWTGELFF. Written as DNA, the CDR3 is TGTGCCAGCAGCCACCGAGGGGGCTCGTGGACCGGGGAGCTGTTTTTT.

CDR3 residues: CASGLVELFF. CDR3 sequence (DNA): TGTGCCAGTGGCCTGGTGGAGCTGTTTTTT. V and J are TRBV2 and TRBJ2-2, with D uncertain. The CDR3 has 10 amino acids. Trimming stripped 9 bases from V and 10 bases from J, with 9 bases between. Germline V lookup: CDR1 SNHLY, CDR2 FYNNEI.

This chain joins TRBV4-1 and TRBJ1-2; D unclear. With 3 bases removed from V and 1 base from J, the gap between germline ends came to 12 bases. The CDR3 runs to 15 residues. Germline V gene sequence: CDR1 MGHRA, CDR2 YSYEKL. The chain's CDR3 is CASSHAAKFNYGYTF. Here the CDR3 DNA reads TGCGCCAGCAGCCACGCGGCAAAGTTTAACTATGGCTACACCTTC.

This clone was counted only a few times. The CDR3 bases are TGTGCCAGCAGTTTGGCAGCTAACTATGGCTACACCTTC. Translation: CASSLAANYGYTF. The chain combines TRBV27 with TRBJ1-2; the D is unclear. The CDR3 sequence is 13 residues long. V lost 3 bases and J lost 0, with 5 bases in between. Germline CDR1 is MNHEY and CDR2 is SMNVEV (reference sequence).

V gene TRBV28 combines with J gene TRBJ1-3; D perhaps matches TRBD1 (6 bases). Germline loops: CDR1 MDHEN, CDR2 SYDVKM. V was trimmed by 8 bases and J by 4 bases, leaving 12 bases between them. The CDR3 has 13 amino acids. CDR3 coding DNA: TGTGCCAGCCGGCGGCAGGGGGGAAACACCATATATTTT. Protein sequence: CASRRQGGNTIYF.

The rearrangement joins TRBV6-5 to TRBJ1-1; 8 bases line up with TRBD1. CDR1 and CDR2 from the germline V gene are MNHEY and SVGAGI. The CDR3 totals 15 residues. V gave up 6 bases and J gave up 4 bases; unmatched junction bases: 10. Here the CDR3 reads CASSLSGTGGTEAFF. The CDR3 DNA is TGTGCCAGCAGCCTATCCGGGACAGGTGGCACTGAAGCTTTCTTT.

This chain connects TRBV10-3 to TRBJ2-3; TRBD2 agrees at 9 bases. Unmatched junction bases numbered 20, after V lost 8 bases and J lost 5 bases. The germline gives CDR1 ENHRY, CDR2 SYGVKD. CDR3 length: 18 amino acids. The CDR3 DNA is TGTGCCATCTCCCGCGCGCGGGCGGGGGGGGGTTCCGGAGATACGCAGTATTTT. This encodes CAISRARAGGGSGDTQYF.

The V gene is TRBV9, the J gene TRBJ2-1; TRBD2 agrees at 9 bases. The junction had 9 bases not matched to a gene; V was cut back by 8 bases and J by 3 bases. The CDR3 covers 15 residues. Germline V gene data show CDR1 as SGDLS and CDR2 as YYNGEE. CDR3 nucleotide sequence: TGTGCCAGTAGCCCTAGCGGGGCGCTCTACAATGAGCAGTTCTTC. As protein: CASSPSGALYNEQFF.

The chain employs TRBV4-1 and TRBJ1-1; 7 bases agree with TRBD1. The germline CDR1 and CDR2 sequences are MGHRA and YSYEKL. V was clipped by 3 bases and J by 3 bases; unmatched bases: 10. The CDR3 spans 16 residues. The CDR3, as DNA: TGCGCCAGCAGCCAGGAAGTGGCGAGGGGGCACACTGAAGCTTTCTTT. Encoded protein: CASSQEVARGHTEAFF.

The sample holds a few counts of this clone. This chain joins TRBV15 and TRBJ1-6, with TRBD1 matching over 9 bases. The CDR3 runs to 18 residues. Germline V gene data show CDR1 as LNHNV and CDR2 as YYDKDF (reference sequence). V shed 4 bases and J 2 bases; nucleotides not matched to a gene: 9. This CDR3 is CATSKFGTGSAYNSPLHF. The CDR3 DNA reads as TGTGCCACCAGCAAATTCGGGACAGGGAGCGCCTATAATTCACCCCTCCACTTT.

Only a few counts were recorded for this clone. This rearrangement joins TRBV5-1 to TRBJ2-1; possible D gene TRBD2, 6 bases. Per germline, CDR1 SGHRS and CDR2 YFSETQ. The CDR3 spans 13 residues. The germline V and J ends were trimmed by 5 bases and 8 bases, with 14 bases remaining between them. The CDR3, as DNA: TGCGCCAGCAGATTCCCCCCGGGAGATGAGCAGTTCTTC. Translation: CASRFPPGDEQFF.